The rows below give T cell receptor beta chains drawn from one sample of a study of cytomegalovirus exposure and HLA in healthy donors. Profiled with immunoSEQ multiplex PCR; TCRdb holds only in-frame clones, not every one. The sample consists of 150,000 to 200,000 clones, over 60% of them appearing once. Sequencing used PBMCs. The source of these receptors is a man aged 50 to 59 in good health and CMV-seropositive. Each CDR3 is given with its conserved first and last residue. The order of the fields is J gene, clone size, D gene, V gene, CDR3 DNA, CDR3 protein. D genes are given only for firm matches. For some rows the clone size is stated as once, few or many, or as a class when expanded; others skip it.

J: TRBJ2-2; size: .; D: TRBD1; V: TRBV5-1; DNA: TGCGCCAGCCACCCGGGACAGACAACCCCCGGGGAGCTGTTTTTT; CDR3: CASHPGQTTPGELFF
J: TRBJ1-2; size: .; D: .; V: TRBV15; DNA: TGTGCCACCAGCAGAGATCCGGGAGTCTATGGCTACACCTTC; CDR3: CATSRDPGVYGYTF
J: TRBJ2-1; size: .; D: .; V: TRBV27; DNA: TGTGCCAGCAGTTTGGCGGCCTACAATGAGCAGTTCTTC; CDR3: CASSLAAYNEQFF
J: TRBJ2-3; size: few; D: TRBD2; V: TRBV9; DNA: TGTGCCAGCAGCGTACTGGGGGGACTAGCGGGGTTGACAGATACGCAGTATTTT; CDR3: CASSVLGGLAGLTDTQYF
J: TRBJ2-7; size: .; D: TRBD2; V: TRBV7-2; DNA: TGTGCCAGCAGCTCCGCGGCTAGCGGGGAGCACGAGCAGTACTTC; CDR3: CASSSAASGEHEQYF
J: TRBJ1-5; size: .; D: .; V: TRBV9; DNA: TGTGCCAGCAGCATAAAAGAGGGAAATCAGCCCCAGCATTTT; CDR3: CASSIKEGNQPQHF
J: TRBJ2-1; size: .; D: TRBD1; V: TRBV19; DNA: TGTGCCAGTAGTATAGACCAGGGACAGGGGAGAAATGAGCAGTTCTTC; CDR3: CASSIDQGQGRNEQFF
J: TRBJ1-5; size: .; D: .; V: TRBV19; DNA: TGTGCCAGTAGTATACCCAGGGCCCATGGACCCCAGCATTTT; CDR3: CASSIPRAHGPQHF
J: TRBJ2-7; size: .; D: .; V: TRBV5-6; DNA: TGTGCCAGCAGCCTTTCAGGGGCCTACGAGCAGTACTTC; CDR3: CASSLSGAYEQYF
J: TRBJ2-5; size: .; D: .; V: TRBV7-6; DNA: TGTGCCAGCAGCATCGACCCTGGGCCCCAAGAGACCCAGTACTTC; CDR3: CASSIDPGPQETQYF
J: TRBJ1-2; size: .; D: .; V: TRBV11-2; DNA: TGTGCCAGCAGCTTAGATCGGGCAGGGGAGGGCTATGGCTACACCTTC; CDR3: CASSLDRAGEGYGYTF
J: TRBJ2-2; size: .; D: .; V: TRBV28; DNA: TGTGCCAGCAGTTTTGGAGGGGGGGTCACCGGGGAGCTGTTTTTT; CDR3: CASSFGGGVTGELFF
J: TRBJ2-2; size: .; D: .; V: TRBV7-9; DNA: TGTGCCAGCAGCTCCAATCCCGGGGAGCTGTTTTTT; CDR3: CASSSNPGELFF
J: TRBJ1-5; size: .; D: .; V: TRBV2; DNA: TGTGCCAGCTCGGGACAAGGGACAAACAATCAGCCCCAGCATTTT; CDR3: CASSGQGTNNQPQHF
J: TRBJ2-2; size: .; D: .; V: TRBV28; DNA: TGTGCCAGCAGGCCAGGGGTGGCCGGGGAGCTGTTTTTT; CDR3: CASRPGVAGELFF
J: TRBJ2-3; size: .; D: TRBD2; V: TRBV28; DNA: TGTGCCAGCAGCCCAGGACTAGCGTCAGATACGCAGTATTTT; CDR3: CASSPGLASDTQYF
J: TRBJ2-7; size: .; D: TRBD2; V: TRBV6-1; DNA: TGTGCCAGCAGTGTTGCGGGGGAAGTATCCTACGAGCAGTACTTC; CDR3: CASSVAGEVSYEQYF
J: TRBJ2-1; size: .; D: TRBD2; V: TRBV6-6; DNA: TGTGCCAGCAGTTACGGGGGGGGAAGATACAATGAGCAGTTCTTC; CDR3: CASSYGGGRYNEQFF
J: TRBJ1-2; size: .; D: .; V: TRBV4-1; DNA: TGCGCCAGCAGCCATACCGGGTCCGGCTACACCTTC; CDR3: CASSHTGSGYTF
J: TRBJ2-4; size: .; D: TRBD1; V: TRBV30; DNA: TGTGCCTGGAGTCCACCGGGACAGGTAGCCAAAAACATTCAGTACTTC; CDR3: CAWSPPGQVAKNIQYF
J: TRBJ1-2; size: .; D: .; V: TRBV2; DNA: TGTGCCAGCAGCCATGAGAAAGGAGGAAGTGGCTACACCTTC; CDR3: CASSHEKGGSGYTF
J: TRBJ2-3; size: .; D: TRBD1; V: TRBV10-3; DNA: TGTGCCATACGCCCTTCCGGGACAGGGTTGACTTCCACAGATACGCAGTATTTT; CDR3: CAIRPSGTGLTSTDTQYF
J: TRBJ1-6; size: .; D: TRBD1; V: TRBV6-1; DNA: TGTGCCAGCAGGCAGGGGGACAGTAATTCACCCCTCCACTTT; CDR3: CASRQGDSNSPLHF
J: TRBJ2-3; size: .; D: TRBD1; V: TRBV7-2; DNA: TGTGCCAGCAGCCCGCAGACAGGGGCGACAGATACGCAGTATTTT; CDR3: CASSPQTGATDTQYF
J: TRBJ2-1; size: .; D: TRBD1; V: TRBV7-6; DNA: TGTGCCAGCAGCACCCGGACAGGGGGAAGCTCCTACAATGAGCAGTTCTTC; CDR3: CASSTRTGGSSYNEQFF
J: TRBJ2-1; size: .; D: .; V: TRBV7-2; DNA: TGTGCCAGCAGGGCCGGGTTCTCCTACAATGAGCAGTTCTTC; CDR3: CASRAGFSYNEQFF
J: TRBJ2-1; size: .; D: TRBD1; V: TRBV5-6; DNA: TGTGCCAGCAGCTGGGGGACAGGGGCCAATGAGCAGTTCTTC; CDR3: CASSWGTGANEQFF
J: TRBJ2-1; size: .; D: TRBD2; V: TRBV4-3; DNA: TGCGCCAGCAGCCCCTGGGTAGCGGGGGGCAATGAGCAGTTCTTC; CDR3: CASSPWVAGGNEQFF
J: TRBJ2-1; size: .; D: TRBD2; V: TRBV5-1; DNA: TGCGCCAGCAGCTTGCTTCAGACTAGCGGGGTGTCCTACAATGAGCAGTTCTTC; CDR3: CASSLLQTSGVSYNEQFF
J: TRBJ1-1; size: .; D: TRBD1; V: TRBV29-1; DNA: TGCAGCGCAGCAACAGGGGGCGGGGGCACTGAAGCTTTCTTT; CDR3: CSAATGGGGTEAFF
J: TRBJ1-4; size: once; D: .; V: TRBV25-1; DNA: TGTGCCAGCAGTGAATATCAGGGCCTGGGATTTGAAAAACTGTTTTTT; CDR3: CASSEYQGLGFEKLFF
J: TRBJ2-7; size: .; D: .; V: TRBV7-8; DNA: TGTGCCAGCAGCCCCGGGTGGGTCGCGGGCGAGCAGTACTTC; CDR3: CASSPGWVAGEQYF
J: TRBJ2-1; size: .; D: TRBD2; V: TRBV9; DNA: TGTGCCAGCAGCCCCCGGACTAGCCCTGAGCAGTTCTTC; CDR3: CASSPRTSPEQFF
J: TRBJ1-1; size: .; D: TRBD1; V: TRBV6-6; DNA: TGTGCCAGCAAGGACAGGGGGAACACTGAAGCTTTCTTT; CDR3: CASKDRGNTEAFF
J: TRBJ1-4; size: .; D: .; V: TRBV6-5; DNA: TGTGCCAGCAGTTATCTGACCAGGGGCTCTGGTGAAAAACTGTTTTTT; CDR3: CASSYLTRGSGEKLFF
J: TRBJ2-7; size: .; D: TRBD1; V: TRBV28; DNA: TGTGCCAGCAGCATAGACAGGGGTCCCTCCTACGAGCAGTACTTC; CDR3: CASSIDRGPSYEQYF